These T cell receptor beta chains were read from a single sample in a study of blood T cell repertoires in COVID-19. Profiled with immunoSEQ multiplex PCR; TCRdb holds only in-frame clones, not every one. The sample lists roughly 200,000 clones, about 76% occurring once. Sample: peripheral blood. These receptors were obtained from a woman in her forties with COVID-19, enrolled during active disease. The CDR3 runs from the conserved cysteine through the conserved F or W. Each record gives: clone size, D gene, J gene, V gene, CDR3 protein, CDR3 DNA. A D gene is named only where the DNA matches it firmly. Clone size appears in some rows only: once, few, many, or a class for an expanded clone.

-,-,TRBJ2-2,TRBV11-2,CASSLRPQTVTGELFF,TGTGCCAGCAGCTTAAGGCCGCAGACTGTCACCGGGGAGCTGTTTTTT
-,-,TRBJ1-2,TRBV10-1,CASSEAQGSNYGYTF,TGCGCCAGCAGTGAGGCACAGGGATCTAACTATGGCTACACCTTC
-,-,TRBJ1-2,TRBV6-2/TRBV6-3,CASSWQQEHGYTF,TGTGCCAGCAGTTGGCAACAGGAACATGGCTACACCTTC
-,-,TRBJ2-3,TRBV3-1/TRBV3-2,CASSQAPRGPKGDTQYF,TGTGCCAGCAGCCAAGCCCCCAGGGGCCCCAAGGGAGATACGCAGTATTTT
few,TRBD1,TRBJ1-2,TRBV5-6,CASSSDRGAYGYTF,TGTGCCAGCAGCTCGGACAGGGGAGCCTATGGCTACACCTTC
-,-,TRBJ2-7,TRBV10-3,CAISATETYEQYF,TGTGCCATCAGTGCTACAGAGACGTACGAGCAGTACTTC
-,-,TRBJ2-7,TRBV10-3,CAISDPSGEQYF,TGTGCCATCAGTGACCCCTCGGGGGAGCAGTACTTC
-,TRBD1,TRBJ1-4,TRBV2,CASSENMGQGLF,TGTGCCAGCAGTGAGAATATGGGACAGGGACTTTTT
-,-,TRBJ1-1,TRBV19,CATERTVNTEAFF,TGTGCCACCGAGAGGACAGTAAACACTGAAGCTTTCTTT
-,TRBD1,TRBJ1-3,TRBV3-1/TRBV3-2,CASSPTGSGNTIYF,TGTGCCAGCAGTCCGACAGGGTCTGGAAACACCATATATTTT
-,-,TRBJ2-3,TRBV6-2/TRBV6-3,CASSYPPKISTDTQYF,TGTGCCAGCAGTTACCCCCCTAAGATCAGCACAGATACGCAGTATTTT
-,-,TRBJ2-4,TRBV3-1/TRBV3-2,CASSQDHGELQYF,TGTGCCAGCAGCCAAGATCACGGTGAGCTTCAGTACTTC
-,-,TRBJ1-4,TRBV6-5,CASKDRSTNEKLFF,TGTGCCAGCAAAGACAGATCAACTAATGAAAAACTGTTTTTT
-,-,TRBJ1-4,TRBV29-1,CSVLEGDNSEKLFF,TGCAGCGTTTTAGAGGGGGACAACTCTGAAAAACTGTTTTTT
-,-,TRBJ1-1,TRBV3-1/TRBV3-2,CASSRGQMNTEAFF,TGTGCCAGCAGCCGGGGACAAATGAACACTGAAGCTTTCTTT
-,-,TRBJ2-2,TRBV6-5,CASRPASRVYGELFF,TGTGCCAGCAGACCGGCATCCAGGGTTTACGGGGAGCTGTTTTTT
-,TRBD2,TRBJ2-5,TRBV7-8,CASSSTGTSAQETQYF,TGTGCCAGCAGCTCTACGGGGACTAGCGCGCAAGAGACCCAGTACTTC
-,TRBD1,TRBJ2-6,TRBV5-6,CASSFRTGGTGANVLTF,TGTGCCAGCAGCTTTCGGACAGGGGGCACTGGGGCCAACGTCCTGACTTTC
-,-,TRBJ2-3,TRBV6-6,CASSQGGSDTQYF,TGTGCCAGCAGTCAAGGAGGGTCAGATACGCAGTATTTT
-,-,TRBJ1-2,TRBV4-2,CASSQVEGGAYGYTF,TGTGCCAGCAGCCAAGTGGAGGGTGGGGCCTATGGCTACACCTTC
-,-,TRBJ1-1,TRBV5-1,CASRDQDSTEAFF,TGCGCCAGCAGGGACCAGGACAGCACTGAAGCTTTCTTT
-,-,TRBJ1-2,TRBV6-5,CASSYGEGTNYGYTF,TGTGCCAGCAGTTACGGAGAAGGCACTAACTATGGCTACACCTTC
once,TRBD2,TRBJ2-3,TRBV19,CASSPRTSKVTDTQYF,TGTGCCAGTAGTCCACGGACTAGCAAGGTCACAGATACGCAGTATTTT
-,TRBD1,TRBJ1-6,TRBV2,CASREEGAVNSPLHF,TGTGCCAGCAGGGAAGAGGGGGCCGTAAATTCACCCCTCCACTTT
-,TRBD1,TRBJ2-7,TRBV4-1,CASSQGDSSYEQYF,TGCGCCAGCAGCCAAGGGGACAGCTCCTACGAGCAGTACTTC
-,TRBD2,TRBJ2-2,TRBV9,CASSVDGGGSANTGELFF,TGTGCCAGCAGCGTAGACGGCGGGGGGTCTGCGAACACCGGGGAGCTGTTTTTT
-,-,TRBJ2-2,TRBV6-5,CASSYSTLGSGELFF,TGTGCCAGCAGTTACTCGACACTTGGGAGCGGGGAGCTGTTTTTT
once,-,TRBJ1-5,TRBV5-6,CASSLSGQPQHF,TGTGCCAGCAGCTTGTCCGGTCAGCCCCAGCATTTT
-,TRBD1,TRBJ1-1,TRBV19,CASADRGRNTEAFF,TGTGCCAGTGCGGACAGGGGGCGAAACACTGAAGCTTTCTTT
few,TRBD1,TRBJ2-5,TRBV10-1,CASSDGTGAEQETQYF,TGCGCCAGCAGTGACGGGACAGGGGCCGAACAAGAGACCCAGTACTTC
-,TRBD1,TRBJ1-2,TRBV11-2,CASRAGTGYGYTF,TGTGCCAGCAGAGCCGGGACAGGGTATGGCTACACCTTC
-,TRBD1,TRBJ2-7,TRBV11-2,CASSPGQGYEQYF,TGTGCCAGCAGCCCGGGACAGGGCTACGAGCAGTACTTC
-,TRBD2,TRBJ2-3,TRBV7-9,CASSLTTSAGTQYF,TGTGCCAGCAGCTTAACGACTAGCGCGGGTACGCAGTATTTT
-,-,TRBJ1-2,TRBV11-1,CASSFAGDHGYTF,TGTGCCAGCAGCTTCGCAGGGGATCATGGCTACACCTTC
-,-,TRBJ1-1,TRBV6-5,CASSSRQTLNTEAFF,TGTGCCAGCAGTTCCCGACAGACCCTAAACACTGAAGCTTTCTTT
-,TRBD2,TRBJ2-3,TRBV11-2,CASSLGTSGGMVSDTQYF,TGTGCCAGCAGCTTGGGGACTAGCGGGGGGATGGTCTCAGATACGCAGTATTTT
-,TRBD1,TRBJ2-3,TRBV18,CASSPPLQGADTQYF,TGTGCCAGCTCACCCCCCCTTCAGGGGGCAGATACGCAGTATTTT
-,TRBD2,TRBJ2-5,TRBV2,CASSGIAGGSETQYF,TGTGCCAGCAGCGGCATAGCGGGGGGGTCAGAGACCCAGTACTTC
-,TRBD2,TRBJ2-7,TRBV5-1,CASSLTSGEQYF,TGCGCCAGCAGCTTAACTAGCGGCGAGCAGTACTTC
-,TRBD1,TRBJ2-2,TRBV4-1,CASSPGQGRAGELFF,TGCGCCAGCAGCCCCGGACAGGGGAGGGCCGGGGAGCTGTTTTTT
-,TRBD2,TRBJ2-1,TRBV5-6,CASSWGPAGDVNEQFF,TGTGCCAGCAGCTGGGGGCCAGCGGGAGACGTGAATGAGCAGTTCTTC
-,TRBD1,TRBJ2-2,TRBV4-2,CASSQDRGTGELFF,TGTGCCAGCAGCCAAGACAGGGGGACCGGGGAGCTGTTTTTT
-,-,TRBJ2-3,TRBV7-2,CASSLEGGPDTQYF,TGTGCCAGCAGCTTAGAGGGGGGGCCGGATACGCAGTATTTT
-,-,TRBJ2-5,TRBV11-1,CASSRTTKETQYF,TGTGCCAGCAGCCGTACAACTAAAGAGACCCAGTACTTC
-,-,TRBJ1-3,TRBV30,CAWSSGRGSGNTIYF,TGTGCCTGGAGTTCAGGCAGGGGATCAGGAAACACCATATATTTT
-,TRBD2,TRBJ2-1,TRBV5-1,CASSLGTSGALDEQFF,TGCGCCAGCAGCTTAGGGACTAGCGGGGCCTTAGATGAGCAGTTCTTC
-,-,TRBJ1-5,TRBV19,CASSIDGGYQPQHF,TGTGCCAGTAGTATAGACGGGGGATATCAGCCCCAGCATTTT
-,-,TRBJ1-3,TRBV5-1,CASSLGGVSAGNTIYF,TGCGCCAGCAGCTTGGGTGGAGTGTCAGCTGGAAACACCATATATTTT
-,-,TRBJ1-4,TRBV5-4,CASSLSGANEKLFF,TGTGCCAGCAGCTTGTCGGGGGCTAATGAAAAACTGTTTTTT
many,TRBD2,TRBJ2-3,TRBV7-3,CASSLRVAGGPTDTQYF,TGTGCCAGCAGCTTAAGGGTAGCGGGGGGCCCCACAGATACGCAGTATTTT
-,TRBD2,TRBJ2-1,TRBV7-9,CASSRGLADYNEQFF,TGTGCCAGCAGCCGAGGGCTAGCGGATTACAATGAGCAGTTCTTC
-,-,TRBJ1-1,TRBV6-5,CASRLLENTEAFF,TGTGCCAGCAGACTGCTAGAGAACACTGAAGCTTTCTTT
-,-,TRBJ2-7,TRBV4-2,CASTIGIPRGAELYEQYF,TGTGCCAGCACCATTGGGATCCCCAGGGGCGCGGAGCTCTACGAGCAGTACTTC